A selection of T cell receptor beta chains follows, all from one sample in a study of T cell repertoires in cytomegalovirus infection. TCRdb re-called the reads with MiXCR, one entry per CDR3 protein. This sample has 600,000 to 700,000 distinct CDR3 sequences, with around 35% found just once. No antigen is known for these receptors. The sample in question was cultured PBMCs, obtained from culture after CMV antigen stimulation. The origin of the receptors is a human donor in good health (CMV status not recorded). Some clones in this sample may be carry-over from other donors' samples. The CDR3 runs from the conserved cysteine through the conserved F or W. A D gene is named only where the DNA matches it firmly. Size is omitted from some rows. Given values are once, few, many or a class for expanded clones.

j_call,v_call,clone_size,d_call,cdr3_aa,cdr3_nt
TRBJ1-1,TRBV6-6,-,-,CATSGRGNTEAFF,TGTGCCACCTCCGGGCGGGGGAACACTGAAGCTTTCTTT
TRBJ2-1,TRBV20-1,-,TRBD1,CSASRGTGGNEQFF,TGCAGTGCTAGCAGAGGGACAGGGGGCAATGAGCAGTTCTTC
TRBJ2-7,TRBV6-6,-,-,CASSPPGTPYEQYF,TGTGCCAGCAGTCCCCCCGGGACCCCCTACGAGCAGTACTTC
TRBJ2-1,TRBV7-2,many,-,CASSREVDNEQFF,TGTGCCAGCAGCCGTGAAGTTGACAATGAGCAGTTCTTC
TRBJ2-7,TRBV27,few,-,CASSFEQGGEQYF,TGTGCCAGCAGTTTTGAACAGGGAGGCGAGCAGTACTTC
TRBJ1-5,TRBV7-8,many,-,CASSYPGGNQPQHF,TGTGCCAGCAGTTACCCCGGCGGTAATCAGCCCCAGCATTTT
TRBJ1-3,TRBV7-2,-,TRBD1,CASSPFYQGGGNTIYF,TGTGCCAGCAGCCCATTTTACCAAGGGGGCGGAAACACCATATATTTT
TRBJ2-7,TRBV19,-,TRBD2,CASSIAAGGHPEQYF,TGTGCCAGTAGTATAGCTGCGGGAGGTCATCCCGAGCAGTACTTC
TRBJ2-4,TRBV27,few,-,CASSLFRGDIQYF,TGTGCCAGCAGTTTGTTCAGGGGAGACATTCAGTACTTC
TRBJ2-2,TRBV19,-,TRBD2,CASSGASGLRTGELFF,TGTGCCAGTAGTGGGGCTAGCGGGCTACGCACCGGGGAGCTGTTTTTT
TRBJ2-2,TRBV7-8,-,TRBD1,CASSLVRGLQAGELFF,TGTGCCAGCAGCTTAGTCAGGGGGCTGCAGGCCGGGGAGCTGTTTTTT
TRBJ2-2,TRBV20-1,-,TRBD2,CSARTSRYPRELFF,TGCAGTGCTCGGACTAGTCGGTATCCCAGGGAGCTGTTTTTT
TRBJ1-1,TRBV18,few,-,CASSPRQSGFSTEAFF,TGTGCCAGCTCACCCAGACAGTCGGGATTCTCCACGGAAGCTTTCTTT
TRBJ2-1,TRBV11-2,few,TRBD2,CASSLAGGPFYEQFF,TGTGCCAGCAGTTTGGCGGGAGGGCCTTTCTATGAGCAGTTCTTC
TRBJ1-1,TRBV20-1,-,TRBD1,CSARPPGTGAEAFF,TGCAGTGCTAGACCCCCCGGGACAGGGGCTGAAGCTTTCTTT
TRBJ2-2,TRBV12-3/TRBV12-4,few,-,CASSSGGRAGELFF,TGTGCCAGCAGTAGTGGGGGGAGAGCCGGGGAGCTGTTTTTT
TRBJ2-5,TRBV28,-,-,CASSGRRVETQYF,TGTGCCAGCAGTGGGCGGCGGGTAGAGACCCAGTACTTC
TRBJ2-1,TRBV7-9,-,-,CASSLGTREYNEQFF,TGTGCCAGCAGCTTAGGGACCCGAGAGTACAATGAGCAGTTCTTC
TRBJ1-2,TRBV6-5,-,-,CASSYTDLRGYTF,TGTGCCAGCAGTTACACGGACCTTCGTGGCTACACCTTC
TRBJ1-1,TRBV7-2,few,-,CASSLVLGAYTEAFF,TGTGCCAGCAGCTTAGTTTTGGGGGCATACACTGAAGCTTTCTTT
TRBJ2-5,TRBV4-1,many,TRBD2,CASSQDGTSGLQGETQYF,TGCGCCAGCAGCCAGGATGGGACTAGCGGCCTCCAAGGAGAGACCCAGTACTTC
TRBJ2-3,TRBV20-1,-,TRBD2,CSAPRAGGRTDTQYF,TGCAGTGCCCCAAGAGCGGGGGGTCGCACAGATACGCAGTATTTT
TRBJ1-2,TRBV18,once,-,CASSPQGFKGYTF,TGTGCCAGCTCACCCCAGGGTTTCAAGGGCTACACCTTC
TRBJ2-5,TRBV28,once,-,CASTGHFQETQYF,TGTGCCAGCACGGGACACTTCCAAGAGACCCAGTACTTC
TRBJ1-5,TRBV2,-,-,CASSGGAANQPQHF,TGTGCCAGCAGTGGCGGGGCGGCAAATCAGCCCCAGCATTTT
TRBJ1-2,TRBV6-2/TRBV6-3,-,-,CASAAGQLGYTF,TGTGCCAGCGCGGCAGGGCAACTGGGCTACACCTTC
TRBJ2-3,TRBV6-8,-,-,CATSRGALNTDTQYF,TGTGCCACTTCTAGGGGGGCCTTAAACACAGATACGCAGTATTTT
TRBJ1-2,TRBV7-9,many,TRBD1,CASSFTPGTGYGYTF,TGTGCCAGCAGCTTCACGCCCGGGACAGGGTATGGCTACACCTTC
TRBJ2-7,TRBV7-2,-,-,CASSIQQGTYEQYF,TGTGCCAGCAGCATACAGCAGGGGACCTACGAGCAGTACTTC
TRBJ2-3,TRBV30,-,-,CASDWLAPRGGTQYF,TGTGCCTCAGACTGGCTAGCGCCGAGAGGGGGTACGCAGTATTTT
TRBJ1-2,TRBV7-9,-,-,CASSLGQEGPYGYTF,TGTGCCAGCAGCTTAGGCCAAGAGGGGCCCTATGGCTACACCTTC
TRBJ2-3,TRBV19,-,TRBD2,CASSAGTSGDTSTDTQYF,TGTGCCAGTAGTGCCGGGACTAGCGGGGATACTAGCACAGATACGCAGTATTTT
TRBJ2-7,TRBV12-3/TRBV12-4,-,TRBD2,CASSLSGRGPSYEQYF,TGTGCCAGCAGTTTATCAGGGAGGGGTCCCAGCTACGAGCAGTACTTC
TRBJ2-1,TRBV10-2,-,-,CASSQIWVTFSYNEQFF,TGCGCCAGCAGCCAAATCTGGGTGACTTTCTCCTACAATGAGCAGTTCTTC
TRBJ2-5,TRBV7-9,-,TRBD1,CASSTPERTGQETQYF,TGTGCCAGCAGCACCCCGGAACGGACAGGGCAAGAGACCCAGTACTTC
TRBJ1-5,TRBV7-2,few,-,CASSYAPAGSNQPQHF,TGTGCCAGCAGCTACGCCCCGGCAGGGAGCAATCAGCCCCAGCATTTT
TRBJ1-4,TRBV19,-,TRBD1,CASSIGDSVNEKLFF,TGTGCCAGTAGTATTGGGGACAGCGTTAATGAAAAACTGTTTTTT
TRBJ2-5,TRBV6-5,-,-,CASVLLRDNQETQYF,TGTGCCAGCGTCCTGCTCCGGGACAACCAAGAGACCCAGTACTTC
TRBJ2-7,TRBV7-6,many,-,CASSLTLAGPGYEQYF,TGTGCCAGCAGCTTGACCCTGGCAGGGCCAGGATACGAGCAGTACTTC
TRBJ1-5,TRBV12-3/TRBV12-4,-,-,CASSLSPLQPQHF,TGTGCCAGCAGTTTAAGCCCGCTTCAGCCCCAGCATTTT
TRBJ2-7,TRBV20-1,-,-,CSAPWAERYYEQYF,TGCAGTGCTCCATGGGCCGAACGATACTACGAGCAGTACTTC
TRBJ2-4,TRBV6-1,few,TRBD1,CASSADRGDIQYF,TGTGCCAGCAGTGCCGACAGGGGTGATATTCAGTACTTC
TRBJ2-7,TRBV7-2,many,TRBD2,CASSLGRGRLAPTYEQYF,TGTGCCAGCAGCTTAGGCCGGGGCCGACTAGCTCCAACCTACGAGCAGTACTTC
TRBJ2-3,TRBV6-2/TRBV6-3,few,TRBD2,CASSYATSGSKNTQYF,TGTGCCAGCAGTTATGCAACTAGCGGGAGTAAGAATACGCAGTATTTT
TRBJ2-3,TRBV4-3,-,-,CASSHSAPIWGTDTQYF,TGCGCCAGCAGCCATTCGGCGCCTATTTGGGGCACAGATACGCAGTATTTT
TRBJ1-2,TRBV4-3,-,-,CASSQDRVTNYGYTF,TGCGCCAGCAGCCAAGATCGGGTTACTAACTATGGCTACACCTTC
TRBJ2-5,TRBV7-2,-,-,CASSLTYGETQYF,TGTGCCAGCAGCCTAACCTATGGGGAGACCCAGTACTTC
TRBJ2-1,TRBV7-2,many,-,CASSLVGWSSYNEQFF,TGTGCCAGCAGCTTAGTGGGCTGGAGCTCCTACAATGAGCAGTTCTTC
TRBJ2-5,TRBV11-2,-,-,CASSPAGTHQETQYF,TGTGCCAGCAGCCCGGCCGGGACACACCAAGAGACCCAGTACTTC
TRBJ1-1,TRBV6-2/TRBV6-3,-,TRBD1,CASSWTGDEAFF,TGTGCCAGCAGTTGGACAGGGGATGAAGCTTTCTTT
TRBJ2-5,TRBV12-5,-,TRBD1,CASGRQGQETQYF,TGTGCTAGTGGGCGACAGGGTCAAGAGACCCAGTACTTC
TRBJ2-3,TRBV20-1,-,-,CSARGKGATDTQYF,TGCAGTGCTAGAGGGAAAGGGGCGACAGATACGCAGTATTTT
TRBJ2-3,TRBV7-9,few,-,CASSLVRVDPDTQYF,TGTGCCAGCAGCTTAGTTCGGGTAGATCCAGATACGCAGTATTTT